This TCR beta chain stems from a study of blood T cell repertoires in COVID-19. Study-level background: Sources were T cells, B-cell-depleted T cells, or PBMCs; the material itself was cDNA or gDNA.

CDR1 and CDR2 from the germline V gene are SGHDT and YYEEEE. Deletions cut 0 bases from V and 0 bases from J, with 10 bases between. CDR3 length: 15 amino acids. In the authors' methods: The authors estimated nucleated cell counts from reference gene primer amplification. The protocol was immunoSEQ multiplex PCR, while the TCRdb copy is restricted to in-frame clones and leaves out a portion. That table is the source of V, J and clone size, and D and trimming were worked out from the DNA. The repertoire includes 200,000 to 300,000 clones, about 87% of them detected once, and over 2% sits in the top ten.

This chain links TRBV5-6 with TRBJ2-7, with D maybe TRBD2 (5 bases). The sequenced sample consisted of peripheral blood. This receptor was obtained from a woman aged 45-65 years with acute or convalescent COVID-19. The CDR3 loop is CASSLGGSPSYEQYF. For the CDR3, the DNA is TGTGCCAGCAGCTTGGGAGGGAGCCCCTCCTACGAGCAGTACTTC.